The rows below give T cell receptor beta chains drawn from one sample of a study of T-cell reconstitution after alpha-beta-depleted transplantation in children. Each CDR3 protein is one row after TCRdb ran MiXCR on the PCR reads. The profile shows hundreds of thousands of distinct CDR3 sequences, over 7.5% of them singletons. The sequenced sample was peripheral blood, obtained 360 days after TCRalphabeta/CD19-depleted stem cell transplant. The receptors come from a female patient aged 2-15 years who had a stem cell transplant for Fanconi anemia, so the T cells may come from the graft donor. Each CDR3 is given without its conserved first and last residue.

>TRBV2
ASSGFGNEQF
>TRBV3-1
ASSQVNRGNEQY
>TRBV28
ASRQTSGQITGELF
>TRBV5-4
ASSFSPQTGFLSGANVLT
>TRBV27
ASSLVGEKTQY
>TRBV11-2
ASGATGLPSYEQY
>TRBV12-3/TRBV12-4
ASSLLQMGAEQY
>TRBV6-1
ASSPGGGVPQPQH
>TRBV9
ASSSTGTKVETQY
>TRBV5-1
ASSLVGAQQETQY
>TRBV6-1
ASSRTGGGAEETQY
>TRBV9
ASSVGRGDGYT
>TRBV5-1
ASSLSPRANEQF
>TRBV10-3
ATLMSSTGDGYT
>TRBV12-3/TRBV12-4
ASSPGTSLNEQF
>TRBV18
ASSLRGNNYEQY
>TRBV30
ACALAGVGVLT
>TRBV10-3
ASRAGVTTDTQY
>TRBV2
ASSERQLIGTSGGAHEQF
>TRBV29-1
SGWVGGLGYT
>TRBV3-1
ASSQDRTCWY
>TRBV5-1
ASSFGGADGYT
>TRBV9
ASSVAGNTGELF
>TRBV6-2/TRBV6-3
ASSYGGQGYNEQF
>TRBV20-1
SARDRTSGRVGYNEQF
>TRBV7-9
ASSLAPLDSTDTQY
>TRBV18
ASSPDRDSDNTEAF
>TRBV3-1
ASSQDPGRGGEAYEQY
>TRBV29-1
SVGQGGRGTQY
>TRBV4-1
ASSPGLAGGPETGELF
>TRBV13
ASSLGTGIFRNIQY
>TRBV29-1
STFGSLSANYGYT
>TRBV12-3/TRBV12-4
ASRSTGNTEAF
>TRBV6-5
ASSYGLRTPVITGELF
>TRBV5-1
ASSKGQGKETQY
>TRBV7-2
ASSYPGVNEQF
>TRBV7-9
ASSLAGSGGTQY
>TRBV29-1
SVEAGEETQY
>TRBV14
ASSQDHGSEQF
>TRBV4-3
ASSPRQGYNSPLH
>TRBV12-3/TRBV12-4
ASSLVLTGQFSGNTIY
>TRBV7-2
ASSPEMNTEAF